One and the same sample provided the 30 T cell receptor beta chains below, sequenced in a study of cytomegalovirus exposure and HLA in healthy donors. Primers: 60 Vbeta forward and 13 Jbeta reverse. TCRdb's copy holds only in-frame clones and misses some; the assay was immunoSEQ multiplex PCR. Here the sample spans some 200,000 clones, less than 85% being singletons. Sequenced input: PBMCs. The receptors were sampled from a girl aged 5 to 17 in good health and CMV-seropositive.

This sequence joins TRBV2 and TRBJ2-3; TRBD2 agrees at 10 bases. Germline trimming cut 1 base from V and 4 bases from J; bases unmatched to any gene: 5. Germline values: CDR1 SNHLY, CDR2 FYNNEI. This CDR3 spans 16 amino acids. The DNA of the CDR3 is TGTGCCAGCAGTGAAGGGCTAGCGGGGGCATCAGATACGCAGTATTTT. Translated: CASSEGLAGASDTQYF. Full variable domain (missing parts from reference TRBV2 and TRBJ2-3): EPEVTQTPSHQVTQMGQEVILRCVPISNHLYFYWYRQILGQKVEFLVSFYNNEISEKSEIFDDQFSVERPDGSNFTLKIRSTKLEDSAMYFCASSEGLAGASDTQYFGPGTRLTVL.

The CDR3 sequence: CASSVRDRGREQYF. CDR3 sequence (DNA): TGTGCCAGCAGTGTCCGGGACAGGGGGCGCGAGCAGTACTTC. The chain joins TRBV28 to TRBJ2-7; 12 positions match TRBD1. V shed 5 bases and J 6 bases; nucleotides not matched to a gene: 5. The germline CDR1 and CDR2 sequences are MDHEN and SYDVKM. The CDR3 is made up of 14 amino acids.

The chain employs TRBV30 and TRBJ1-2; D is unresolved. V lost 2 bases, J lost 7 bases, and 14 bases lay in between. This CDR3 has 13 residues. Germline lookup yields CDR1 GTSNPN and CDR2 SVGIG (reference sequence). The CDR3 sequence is CAWSSERLSGYTF. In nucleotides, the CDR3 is TGTGCCTGGAGTTCCGAGCGGCTCAGTGGCTACACCTTC. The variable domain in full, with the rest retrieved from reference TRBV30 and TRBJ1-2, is SQTIHQWPATLVQPVGSPLSLECTVEGTSNPNLYWYRQAAGRGLQLLFYSVGIGQISSEVPQNLSASRPQDRQFILSSKKLLLSDSGFYLCAWSSERLSGYTFGSGTRLTVV.

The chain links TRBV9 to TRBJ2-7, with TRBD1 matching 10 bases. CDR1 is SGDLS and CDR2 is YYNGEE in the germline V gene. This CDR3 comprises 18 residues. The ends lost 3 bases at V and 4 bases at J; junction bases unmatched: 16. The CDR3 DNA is TGTGCCAGCAGCGCGGGACGAGGGGGGGACAGGGGAGAATACGAGCAGTACTTC. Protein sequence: CASSAGRGGDRGEYEQYF.

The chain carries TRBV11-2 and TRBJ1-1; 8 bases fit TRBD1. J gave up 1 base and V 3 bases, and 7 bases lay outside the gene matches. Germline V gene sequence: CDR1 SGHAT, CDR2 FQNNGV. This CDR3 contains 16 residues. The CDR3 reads CASSFGFGQGNTEAFF. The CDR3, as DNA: TGTGCCAGCAGCTTTGGCTTCGGACAGGGGAACACTGAAGCTTTCTTT.

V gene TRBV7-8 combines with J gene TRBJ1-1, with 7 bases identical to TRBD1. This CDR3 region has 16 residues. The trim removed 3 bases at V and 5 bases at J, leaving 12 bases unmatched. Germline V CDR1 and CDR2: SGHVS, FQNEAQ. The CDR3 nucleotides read TGTGCCAGCAGCTTGAGGGGCAGGGGGAGTAAGACTGAAGCTTTCTTT. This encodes CASSLRGRGSKTEAFF.

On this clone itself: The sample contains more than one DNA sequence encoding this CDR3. The CDR3 nucleotides are TGTGCCAGCAGCACCAGGGGCAATCAGCCCCAGCATTTT. It is translated as CASSTRGNQPQHF. The rearrangement joins TRBV7-2 to TRBJ1-5; D is perhaps TRBD1 (5 bases). The CDR3 contains 13 residues. CDR1 is SGHTA, CDR2 FQGNSA, per germline. With 5 bases removed from V and 2 bases from J, the gap between germline ends came to 7 bases.

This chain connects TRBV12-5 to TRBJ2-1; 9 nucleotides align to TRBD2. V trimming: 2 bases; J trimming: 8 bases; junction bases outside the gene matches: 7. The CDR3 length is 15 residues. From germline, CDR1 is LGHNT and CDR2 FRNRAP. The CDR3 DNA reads TGTGCTAGTGGTTTGCCAGCCCTAGCGGGGCATGAGCAGTTCTTC. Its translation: CASGLPALAGHEQFF.

CDR3 loop: CASSYSALYEQFF. In DNA form, the CDR3 reads TGTGCCAGCAGCTATAGTGCTTTGTATGAGCAGTTCTTC. The genes are TRBV7-2 and TRBJ2-1, with unresolved D. Germline assignment: CDR1 SGHTA and CDR2 FQGNSA. The CDR3 has 13 residues. With 4 bases removed from V and 8 bases from J, the gap between germline ends came to 12 bases.

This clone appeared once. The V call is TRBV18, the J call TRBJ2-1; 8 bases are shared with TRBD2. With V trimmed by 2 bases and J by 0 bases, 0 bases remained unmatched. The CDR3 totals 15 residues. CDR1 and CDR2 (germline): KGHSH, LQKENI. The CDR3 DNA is TGTGCCAGCTCACCAGGGACTAGCTCCTACAATGAGCAGTTCTTC. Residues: CASSPGTSSYNEQFF.

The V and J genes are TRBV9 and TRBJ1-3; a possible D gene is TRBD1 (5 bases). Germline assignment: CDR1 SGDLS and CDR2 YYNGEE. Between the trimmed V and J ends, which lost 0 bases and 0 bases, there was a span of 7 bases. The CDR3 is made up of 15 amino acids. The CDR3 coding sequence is TGTGCCAGCAGCGTAGGGGGGGACTCTGGAAACACCATATATTTT. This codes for CASSVGGDSGNTIYF.

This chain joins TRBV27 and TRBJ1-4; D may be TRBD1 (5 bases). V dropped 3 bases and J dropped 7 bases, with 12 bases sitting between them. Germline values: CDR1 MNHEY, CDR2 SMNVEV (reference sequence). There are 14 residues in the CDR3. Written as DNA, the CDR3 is TGTGCCAGCAGTTTTGTAGGGAGGGGTGAAAAACTGTTTTTT. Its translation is CASSFVGRGEKLFF.

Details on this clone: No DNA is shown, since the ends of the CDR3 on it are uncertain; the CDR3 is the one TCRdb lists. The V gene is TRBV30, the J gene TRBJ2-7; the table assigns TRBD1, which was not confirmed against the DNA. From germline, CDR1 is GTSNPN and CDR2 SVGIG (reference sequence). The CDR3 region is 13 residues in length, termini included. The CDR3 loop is CAWSDSGWGQGAF.

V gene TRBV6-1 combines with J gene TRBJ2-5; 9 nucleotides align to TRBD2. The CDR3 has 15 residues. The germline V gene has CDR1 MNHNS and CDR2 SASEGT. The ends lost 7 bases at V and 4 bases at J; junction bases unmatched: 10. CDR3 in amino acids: CASTGGSSGVETQYF. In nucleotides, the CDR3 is TGTGCCAGCACCGGGGGCTCTAGCGGGGTAGAGACCCAGTACTTC.

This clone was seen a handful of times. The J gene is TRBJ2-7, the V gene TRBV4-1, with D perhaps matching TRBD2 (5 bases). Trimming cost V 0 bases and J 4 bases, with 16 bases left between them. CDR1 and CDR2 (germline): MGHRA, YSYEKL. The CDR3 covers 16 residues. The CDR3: CASSQDLEPKRYEQYF. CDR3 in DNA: TGCGCCAGCAGCCAAGATCTTGAACCGAAGCGGTACGAGCAGTACTTC.

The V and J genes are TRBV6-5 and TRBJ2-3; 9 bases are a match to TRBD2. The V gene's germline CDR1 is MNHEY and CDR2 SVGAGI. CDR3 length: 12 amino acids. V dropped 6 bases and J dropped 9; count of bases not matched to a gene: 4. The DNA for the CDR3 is TGTGCCAGCAGCCGCGGGGGGGGGACGCAGTATTTT. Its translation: CASSRGGGTQYF.

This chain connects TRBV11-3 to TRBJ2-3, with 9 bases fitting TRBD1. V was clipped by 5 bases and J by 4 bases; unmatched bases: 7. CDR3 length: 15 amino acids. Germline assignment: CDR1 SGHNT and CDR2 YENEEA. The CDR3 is CASSPTGGGPDTQYF. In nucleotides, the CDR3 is TGTGCCAGCAGCCCTACAGGGGGCGGGCCAGATACGCAGTATTTT. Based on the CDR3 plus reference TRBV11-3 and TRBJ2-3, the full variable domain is EAGVVQSPRYKIIEKKQPVAFWCNPISGHNTLYWYLQNLGQGPELLIRYENEEAVDDSQLPKDRFSAERLKGVDSTLKIQPAELGDSAVYLCASSPTGGGPDTQYFGPGTRLTVL.

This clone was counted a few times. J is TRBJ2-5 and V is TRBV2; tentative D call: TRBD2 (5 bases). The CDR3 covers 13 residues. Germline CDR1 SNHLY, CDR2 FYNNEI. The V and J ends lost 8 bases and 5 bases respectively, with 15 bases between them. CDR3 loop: CASRGLLGETQYF. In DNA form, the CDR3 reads TGTGCCAGCCGGGGTCTCTTGGGGGAGACCCAGTACTTC. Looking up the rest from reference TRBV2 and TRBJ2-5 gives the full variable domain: EPEVTQTPSHQVTQMGQEVILRCVPISNHLYFYWYRQILGQKVEFLVSFYNNEISEKSEIFDDQFSVERPDGSNFTLKIRSTKLEDSAMYFCASRGLLGETQYFGPGTRLLVL.

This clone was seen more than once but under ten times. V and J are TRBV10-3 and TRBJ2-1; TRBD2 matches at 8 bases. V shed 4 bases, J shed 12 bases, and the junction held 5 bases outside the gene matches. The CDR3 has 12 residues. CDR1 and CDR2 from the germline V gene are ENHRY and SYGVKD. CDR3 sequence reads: CAISAKREPQFF. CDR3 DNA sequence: TGTGCCATCAGTGCTAAGCGGGAGCCGCAGTTCTTC.

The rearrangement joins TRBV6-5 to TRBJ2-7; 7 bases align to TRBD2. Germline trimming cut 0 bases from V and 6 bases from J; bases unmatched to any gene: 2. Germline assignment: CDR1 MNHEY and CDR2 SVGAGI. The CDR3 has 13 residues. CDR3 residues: CASSYSGGSEQYF. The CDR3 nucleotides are TGTGCCAGCAGTTACTCGGGAGGGAGCGAGCAGTACTTC.

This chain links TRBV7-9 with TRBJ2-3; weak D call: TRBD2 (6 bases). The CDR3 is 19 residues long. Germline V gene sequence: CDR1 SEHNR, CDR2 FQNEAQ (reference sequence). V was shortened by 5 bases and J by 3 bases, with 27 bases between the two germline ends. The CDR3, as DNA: TGTGCCAGCAGCGGCGGGGTAGGAGGTCAAAGGGGTAGAACAGATACGCAGTATTTT. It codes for CASSGGVGGQRGRTDTQYF.

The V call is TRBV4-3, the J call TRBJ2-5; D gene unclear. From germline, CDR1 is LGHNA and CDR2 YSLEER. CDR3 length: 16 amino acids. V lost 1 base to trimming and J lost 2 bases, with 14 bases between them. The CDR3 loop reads CASSQAGLGTQETQYF. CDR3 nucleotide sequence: TGCGCCAGCAGCCAAGCAGGTCTCGGCACTCAAGAGACCCAGTACTTC.

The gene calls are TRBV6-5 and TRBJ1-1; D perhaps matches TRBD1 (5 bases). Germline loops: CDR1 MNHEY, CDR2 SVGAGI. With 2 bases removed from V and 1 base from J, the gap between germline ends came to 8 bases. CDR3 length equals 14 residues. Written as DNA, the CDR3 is TGTGCCAGCAGTTACCCCGGACAGAACACTGAAGCTTTCTTT. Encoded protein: CASSYPGQNTEAFF.

CDR3 sequence: CASSKLAGGQGEQFF. DNA for the CDR3: TGTGCCAGCAGTAAACTAGCGGGGGGGCAGGGTGAGCAGTTCTTC. The rearrangement uses TRBV6-1 and TRBJ2-1; 13 bases fit TRBD2. Germline CDR1 and CDR2: MNHNS and SASEGT. Germline trimming cut 5 bases from V and 9 bases from J; bases unmatched to any gene: 7. The CDR3 has 15 residues.

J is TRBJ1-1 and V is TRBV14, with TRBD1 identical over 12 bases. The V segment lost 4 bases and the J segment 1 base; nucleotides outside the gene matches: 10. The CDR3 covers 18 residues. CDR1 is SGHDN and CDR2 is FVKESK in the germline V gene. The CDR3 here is CASSRSRGQGARNTEAFF. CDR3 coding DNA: TGTGCCAGCAGCCGATCCCGGGGACAGGGGGCCCGGAACACTGAAGCTTTCTTT. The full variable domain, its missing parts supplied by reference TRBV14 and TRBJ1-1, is EAGVTQFPSHSVIEKGQTVTLRCDPISGHDNLYWYRRVMGKEIKFLLHFVKESKQDESGMPNNRFLAERTGGTYSTLKVQPAELEDSGVYFCASSRSRGQGARNTEAFFGQGTRLTVV.

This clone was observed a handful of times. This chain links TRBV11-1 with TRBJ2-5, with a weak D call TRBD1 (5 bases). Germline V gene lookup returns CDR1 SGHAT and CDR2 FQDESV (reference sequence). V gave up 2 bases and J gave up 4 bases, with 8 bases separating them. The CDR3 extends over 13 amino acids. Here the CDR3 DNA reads TGTGCCAGCAGCTTACAGGGCGGAGAGACCCAGTACTTC. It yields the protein CASSLQGGETQYF.

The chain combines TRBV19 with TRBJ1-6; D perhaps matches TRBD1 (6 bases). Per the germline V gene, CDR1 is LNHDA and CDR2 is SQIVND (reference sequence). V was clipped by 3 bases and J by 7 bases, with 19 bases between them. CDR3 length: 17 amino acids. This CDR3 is CASSMGHRVRWNSPLHF. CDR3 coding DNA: TGTGCCAGTAGTATGGGGCACAGGGTGCGGTGGAATTCACCCCTCCACTTT.

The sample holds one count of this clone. CDR3 bases: TGTGCCAGCAGCTTAGCCGCGTCCAGCGGGAGGACCGGGGAGCTGTTTTTT. It codes for CASSLAASSGRTGELFF. The chain employs TRBV7-9 and TRBJ2-2, with 9 positions matching TRBD2. The CDR3 spans 17 residues. CDR1 and CDR2 from the germline V gene are SEHNR and FQNEAQ (reference sequence). Trimming removed 0 bases from V and 5 bases from J; junction bases left unmatched: 7.

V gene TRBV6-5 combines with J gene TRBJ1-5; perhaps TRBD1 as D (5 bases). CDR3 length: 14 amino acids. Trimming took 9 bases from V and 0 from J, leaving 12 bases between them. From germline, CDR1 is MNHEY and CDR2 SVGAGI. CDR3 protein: CASTNGGSNQPQHF. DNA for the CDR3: TGTGCCAGTACTAACGGGGGTAGCAATCAGCCCCAGCATTTT.

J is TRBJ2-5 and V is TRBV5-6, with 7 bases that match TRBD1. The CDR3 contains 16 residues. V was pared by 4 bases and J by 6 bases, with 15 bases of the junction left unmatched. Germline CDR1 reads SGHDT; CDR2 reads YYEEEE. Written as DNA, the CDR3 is TGTGCCAGCAGCCCTTCCTGGGACAGTTACAGGCAGACCCAGTACTTC. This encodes CASSPSWDSYRQTQYF.